These T cell receptor beta chains were read from a single sample in a study of T-cell memory formation after mild COVID-19. One entry per CDR3 protein, called by TCRdb with MiXCR from the 5' RACE reads. The table shows around 430,000 distinct CDR3 sequences, with approximately 15% occurring only once. Sequencing was done on a sample of PBMCs or a T cell subset sorted from them (not recorded which). These receptors originate from a man between 18 and 29 years old who had mild COVID-19 (a few samples of this study predate the infection). Cell type and time point are not known. CDR3s include the opening cysteine and the closing phenylalanine or tryptophan. D genes are given only for firm matches. Size tells how often a clone was seen (once, few, many) or the class of an expanded clone, and some rows leave it out.

.,.,TRBJ2-5,TRBV7-2,CASSPAAALRETQYF,TGTGCCAGCAGCCCCGCGGCGGCTCTACGAGAGACCCAGTACTTC
.,.,TRBJ2-5,TRBV6-5,CASSRMAEGAETQYF,TGTGCCAGCAGCCGAATGGCGGAGGGGGCAGAGACCCAGTACTTC
.,TRBD1,TRBJ1-5,TRBV29-1,CSLRTQFGYAGQGCQPQHF,TGCAGCCTCCGGACCCAATTTGGGTACGCCGGACAGGGCTGTCAGCCCCAGCATTTT
.,TRBD1,TRBJ2-7,TRBV4-1,CASSQDLLSVWDRGGLSYEQYF,TGCGCCAGCAGCCAAGATTTACTTTCTGTGTGGGACAGGGGGGGACTTAGCTACGAGCAGTACTTC
.,.,TRBJ2-5,TRBV7-7,CASSFSPGETQYF,TGTGCTAGCAGCTTCTCTCCGGGCGAGACCCAGTACTTC
many,.,TRBJ1-1,TRBV20-1,CSARQRREAFF,TGCAGTGCTAGACAGAGAAGAGAAGCTTTCTTT
few,.,TRBJ1-1,TRBV7-9,CASQQGNTEAFF,TGTGCCAGCCAACAGGGAAACACTGAAGCTTTCTTT
.,TRBD2,TRBJ2-7,TRBV5-1,CASTFGRGEHSYEQYF,TGCGCCAGCACCTTTGGGAGGGGCGAACACTCCTACGAGCAGTACTTC
many,.,TRBJ2-5,TRBV27,CASRGTADMTQYF,TGTGCCAGCAGGGGGACCGCCGATATGACCCAGTACTTC
.,.,TRBJ2-1,TRBV5-6,CASSSGGGSFGEQFF,TGTGCCAGCAGCTCAGGAGGGGGTAGTTTTGGTGAGCAGTTCTTC
many,TRBD1,TRBJ2-3,TRBV20-1,CSSNQGAWGTDTQYF,TGCAGTTCGAACCAGGGGGCTTGGGGCACAGATACGCAGTATTTT
few,.,TRBJ1-1,TRBV12-3/TRBV12-4,CASSGLNAEAFF,TGTGCCAGCAGTGGGTTAAACGCTGAAGCTTTCTTT
few,.,TRBJ1-1,TRBV19,CASSRTTNTEAFF,TGTGCCAGTAGTCGCACAACGAACACTGAAGCTTTCTTT
.,.,TRBJ2-3,TRBV5-1,CASSLFLGVTDTQYF,TGCGCCAGCAGCTTGTTCCTCGGGGTAACAGATACGCAGTATTTT
.,.,TRBJ1-1,TRBV12-3/TRBV12-4,CASSDLTPGAFF,TGTGCCAGCAGTGACCTGACCCCCGGAGCTTTCTTT
.,TRBD1,TRBJ2-5,TRBV20-1,CSARDQTGGETQYF,TGCAGTGCTAGAGATCAAACAGGGGGGGAGACCCAGTACTTC
.,.,TRBJ1-2,TRBV5-1,CASSFGKTAFVGGYGYTF,TGCGCCAGCAGCTTCGGCAAGACAGCTTTCGTAGGGGGCTATGGCTACACCTTC
many,.,TRBJ2-2,TRBV3-1,CASSRFGNTGELFF,TGTGCCAGCAGCCGGTTCGGGAACACCGGGGAGCTGTTTTTT
.,.,TRBJ1-1,TRBV30,CAWSSQDTEAFF,TGTGCCTGGAGCTCACAGGACACTGAAGCTTTCTTT
.,.,TRBJ1-4,TRBV2,CASSGTGNEKLFF,TGTGCCAGCAGCGGCACAGGGAATGAAAAACTGTTTTTT
few,.,TRBJ1-2,TRBV7-6,CASHPSYGYTF,TGTGCCAGCCACCCCTCGTATGGCTACACCTTC
few,.,TRBJ2-1,TRBV15,CATSRGRGFNEQFF,TGTGCCACCAGCAGAGGAAGAGGGTTCAATGAGCAGTTCTTC
few,.,TRBJ2-5,TRBV20-1,CSARQTEGFTETQYF,TGCAGTGCTAGACAAACTGAGGGATTTACAGAGACCCAGTACTTC
.,.,TRBJ2-2,TRBV5-1,CASSLSTGTGELFF,TGCGCCAGCAGCTTGTCGACGGGGACCGGGGAGCTGTTTTTT
many,.,TRBJ1-3,TRBV5-1,CASSLRTGGNTIYF,TGCGCCAGCAGCTTAAGGACGGGGGGAAACACCATATATTTT
few,.,TRBJ2-7,TRBV5-1,CASSFLTSYEQYF,TGCGCCAGCAGCTTCTTGACTTCGTACGAGCAGTACTTC
.,TRBD1,TRBJ2-2,TRBV20-1,CSTGTGGLYGELFF,TGCAGCACTGGGACAGGGGGCCTTTACGGGGAGCTGTTTTTT
many,.,TRBJ2-3,TRBV4-1,CASSLSSSDTQYF,TGCGCCAGCAGCCTGAGCAGTTCAGATACGCAGTATTTT
.,TRBD1,TRBJ2-3,TRBV6-2/TRBV6-3,CASTRDSRDTQYF,TGTGCCAGCACCAGGGACAGTAGAGATACGCAGTATTTT
.,TRBD2,TRBJ2-3,TRBV6-2/TRBV6-3,CASGSAGEGEDTQYF,TGTGCCAGCGGTTCAGCGGGGGAGGGGGAAGATACGCAGTATTTT
.,TRBD2,TRBJ2-3,TRBV7-2,CASSHGLGLDTQYF,TGTGCCAGCAGCCATGGACTAGGCCTAGATACGCAGTATTTT
.,.,TRBJ1-1,TRBV7-2,CASSLEVRGVGTEAFF,TGTGCCAGCAGCTTAGAGGTCCGGGGGGTAGGGACTGAAGCTTTCTTT
.,.,TRBJ2-5,TRBV5-6,CASSLIGRYQETQYF,TGTGCCAGCAGCTTGATCGGCCGGTACCAAGAGACCCAGTACTTC
.,TRBD1,TRBJ2-7,TRBV4-1,CASSQEGTDYEQYF,TGCGCCAGCAGCCAGGAAGGGACAGACTACGAGCAGTACTTC
.,TRBD1,TRBJ1-1,TRBV3-1,CASSLGQGEDTEAFF,TGTGCCAGCAGCCTGGGCCAGGGGGAGGACACTGAAGCTTTCTTT
.,TRBD2,TRBJ2-3,TRBV7-3,CASSSGTSRADTQYF,TGTGCCAGCAGCAGCGGGACTAGCAGAGCAGATACGCAGTATTTT
few,TRBD2,TRBJ2-4,TRBV6-6,CASRRGLAGENIQYF,TGTGCCAGCAGAAGAGGACTAGCGGGGGAAAACATTCAGTACTTC
.,TRBD1,TRBJ2-7,TRBV6-2/TRBV6-3,CASSSGDRMDEQYF,TGTGCCAGCAGTTCCGGGGACAGAATGGACGAGCAGTACTTC
.,TRBD2,TRBJ2-7,TRBV6-2/TRBV6-3,CASSWLAGVNSYEQYF,TGTGCCAGCAGTTGGCTAGCGGGGGTCAACTCCTACGAGCAGTACTTC
few,.,TRBJ2-3,TRBV7-2,CASSALGRTDTQYF,TGTGCCAGCAGCGCCCTTGGCAGGACAGATACGCAGTATTTT
few,.,TRBJ2-1,TRBV2,CASNRRLDNEQFF,TGTGCCAGCAACCGCCGACTCGACAATGAGCAGTTCTTC
few,TRBD1,TRBJ2-7,TRBV2,CASRDRNVYEQYF,TGTGCCAGCAGGGACAGGAACGTATACGAGCAGTACTTC
.,.,TRBJ1-1,TRBV20-1,CSARESKGNTEAFF,TGCAGTGCTAGGGAGAGCAAGGGGAACACTGAAGCTTTCTTT
few,.,TRBJ2-2,TRBV2,CASSVSGGTYTGELFF,TGTGCCAGCAGCGTCAGTGGTGGGACATACACCGGGGAGCTGTTTTTT
few,TRBD1,TRBJ2-5,TRBV12-3/TRBV12-4,CASSFQGAKETQYF,TGTGCCAGCAGCTTCCAGGGGGCGAAAGAGACCCAGTACTTC
.,TRBD1,TRBJ1-1,TRBV2,CASTQDRGGTEAFF,TGTGCCAGCACCCAGGACAGGGGCGGCACTGAAGCTTTCTTT
.,.,TRBJ2-4,TRBV6-2/TRBV6-3,CASSHDKAIQYF,TGTGCCAGCAGCCATGACAAAGCCATTCAGTACTTC
.,.,TRBJ1-2,TRBV16,CASSRATGHGYTF,TGTGCCAGCAGCCGGGCGACAGGTCATGGCTACACCTTC
few,TRBD1,TRBJ1-4,TRBV27,CASSSGTGVRKLFF,TGTGCCAGCAGTTCTGGGACAGGAGTCAGAAAACTGTTTTTT
.,.,TRBJ1-5,TRBV19,CASSQGGWEQPQHF,TGTGCCAGTAGCCAGGGAGGGTGGGAACAGCCCCAGCATTTT
few,TRBD2,TRBJ2-1,TRBV27,CASSFTKTSSQFF,TGTGCCAGCAGTTTCACTAAGACTAGCTCGCAGTTCTTC